This T cell receptor beta chain was captured in a study of blood T cell repertoires in COVID-19. The overall study: Donors in the United States, Italy and Spain gave samples during acute or convalescent COVID-19. PBMCs, B-cell-depleted T cells, or T cells were the source of the cDNA or gDNA that made up the material.

Germline CDR1 is SNHLY and CDR2 is FYNNEI. J was trimmed by 0 bases and V by 8 bases; bases with no gene match: 17. The CDR3 runs to 19 residues. Assay used: immunoSEQ multiplex PCR; TCRdb lists only in-frame clones, some missing. Of around 20,000 clones listed, roughly nine tenths were seen once; the top ten hold around 6%. This chain joins TRBV2 and TRBJ2-3; the match to TRBD2 covers 10 bases. What was sequenced was peripheral blood. The receptor was isolated from a human donor in a cohort sampled during active COVID-19. For the CDR3, the DNA is TGTGCCAGCCCCCGTCCGGAGAGCGGGAGGGTTACTAGCACAGATACGCAGTATTTT. Protein: CASPRPESGRVTSTDTQYF.